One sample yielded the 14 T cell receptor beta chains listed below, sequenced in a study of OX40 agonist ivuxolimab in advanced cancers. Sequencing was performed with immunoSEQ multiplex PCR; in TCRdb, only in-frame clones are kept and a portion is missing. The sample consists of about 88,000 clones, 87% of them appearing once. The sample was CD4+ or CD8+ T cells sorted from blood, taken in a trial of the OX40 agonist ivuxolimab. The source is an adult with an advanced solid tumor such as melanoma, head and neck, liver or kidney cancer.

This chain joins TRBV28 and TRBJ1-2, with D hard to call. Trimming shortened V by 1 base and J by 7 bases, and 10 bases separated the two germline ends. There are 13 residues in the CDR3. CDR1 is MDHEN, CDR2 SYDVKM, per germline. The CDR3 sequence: CASSLSGTAGYTF. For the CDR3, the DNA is TGTGCCAGCAGTTTATCTGGAACGGCTGGCTACACCTTC.

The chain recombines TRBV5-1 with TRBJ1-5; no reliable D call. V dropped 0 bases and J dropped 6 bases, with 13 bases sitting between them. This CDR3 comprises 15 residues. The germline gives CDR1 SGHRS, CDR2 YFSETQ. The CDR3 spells CASSLGTSGGQPQHF. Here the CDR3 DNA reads TGCGCCAGCAGCTTGGGCACCTCAGGAGGTCAGCCCCAGCATTTT. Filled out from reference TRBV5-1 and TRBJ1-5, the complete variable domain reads KAGVTQTPRYLIKTRGQQVTLSCSPISGHRSVSWYQQTPGQGLQFLFEYFSETQRNKGNFPGRFSGRQFSNSRSEMNVSTLELGDSALYLCASSLGTSGGQPQHFGDGTRLSIL.

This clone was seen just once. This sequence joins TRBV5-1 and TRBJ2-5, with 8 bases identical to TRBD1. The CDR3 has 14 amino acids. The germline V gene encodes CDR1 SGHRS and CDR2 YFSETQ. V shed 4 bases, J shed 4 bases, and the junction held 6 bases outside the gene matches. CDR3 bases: TGCGCCAGCAGCGCCGGCGGACAGGGAGAGACCCAGTACTTC. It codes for CASSAGGQGETQYF.

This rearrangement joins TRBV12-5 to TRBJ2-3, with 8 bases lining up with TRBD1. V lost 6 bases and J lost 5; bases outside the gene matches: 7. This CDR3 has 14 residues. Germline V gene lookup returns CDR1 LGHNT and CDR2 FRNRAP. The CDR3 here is CASGMGTGLDTQYF. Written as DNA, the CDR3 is TGTGCTAGTGGGATGGGGACAGGCCTAGATACGCAGTATTTT.

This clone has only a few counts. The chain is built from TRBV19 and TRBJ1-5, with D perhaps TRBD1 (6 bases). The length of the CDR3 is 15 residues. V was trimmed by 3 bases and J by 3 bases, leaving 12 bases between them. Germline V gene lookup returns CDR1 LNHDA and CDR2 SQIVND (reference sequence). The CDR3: CASSMSRGINQPQHF. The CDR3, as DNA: TGTGCCAGTAGTATGTCTAGGGGGATCAATCAGCCCCAGCATTTT.

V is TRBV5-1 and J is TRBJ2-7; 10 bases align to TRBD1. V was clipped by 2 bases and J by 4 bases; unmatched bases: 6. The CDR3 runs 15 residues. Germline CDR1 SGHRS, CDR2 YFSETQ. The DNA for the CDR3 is TGCGCCAGCAGCTTACAGACAGGGGGCGGATACGAGCAGTACTTC. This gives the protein CASSLQTGGGYEQYF.

The CDR3 reads CASSSQFNQPQHF. Written as DNA, the CDR3 is TGTGCCAGCAGTTCACAGTTCAATCAGCCCCAGCATTTT. This chain uses TRBV6-5 with TRBJ1-5; no reliable D call. The germline gives CDR1 MNHEY, CDR2 SVGAGI. The CDR3 has 13 residues. V dropped 4 bases and J dropped 3 bases, with 7 bases sitting between them.

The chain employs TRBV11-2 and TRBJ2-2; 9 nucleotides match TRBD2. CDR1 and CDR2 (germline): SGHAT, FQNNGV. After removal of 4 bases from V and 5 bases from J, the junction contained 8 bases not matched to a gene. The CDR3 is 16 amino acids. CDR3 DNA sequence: TGTGCCAGCAGCTCCACACTAGCGGGTCTGACCGGGGAGCTGTTTTTT. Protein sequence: CASSSTLAGLTGELFF. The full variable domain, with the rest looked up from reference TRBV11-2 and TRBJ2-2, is EAGVAQSPRYKIIEKRQSVAFWCNPISGHATLYWYQQILGQGPKLLIQFQNNGVVDDSQLPKDRFSAERLKGVDSTLKIQPAKLEDSAVYLCASSSTLAGLTGELFFGEGSRLTVL.

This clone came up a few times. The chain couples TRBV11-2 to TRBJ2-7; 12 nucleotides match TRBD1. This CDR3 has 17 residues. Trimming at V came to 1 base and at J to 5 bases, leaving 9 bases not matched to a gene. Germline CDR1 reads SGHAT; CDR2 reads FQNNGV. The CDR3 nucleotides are TGTGCCAGCAGCTTAGGGGACAGGGGGCGCAGAGAAAACGAGCAGTACTTC. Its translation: CASSLGDRGRRENEQYF.

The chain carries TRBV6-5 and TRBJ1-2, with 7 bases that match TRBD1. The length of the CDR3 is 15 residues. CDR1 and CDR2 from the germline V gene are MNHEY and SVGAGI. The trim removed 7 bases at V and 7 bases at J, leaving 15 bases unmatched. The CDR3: CASTENRGGRVGYTF. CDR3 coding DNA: TGTGCCAGCACCGAGAACCGAGGGGGCAGGGTTGGCTACACCTTC.

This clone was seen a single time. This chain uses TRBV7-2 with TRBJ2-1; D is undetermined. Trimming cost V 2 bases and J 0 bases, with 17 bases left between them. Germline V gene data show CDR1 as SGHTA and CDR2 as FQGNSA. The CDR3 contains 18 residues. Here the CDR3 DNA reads TGTGCCAGCAGCTTAAAGGTACCAGTTGCCTCCTCCTACAATGAGCAGTTCTTC. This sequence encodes CASSLKVPVASSYNEQFF. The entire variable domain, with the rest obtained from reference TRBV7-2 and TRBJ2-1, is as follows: GAGVSQSPSNKVTEKGKDVELRCDPISGHTALYWYRQSLGQGLEFLIYFQGNSAPDKSGLPSDRFSAERTGGSVSTLTIQRTQQEDSAVYLCASSLKVPVASSYNEQFFGPGTRLTVL.

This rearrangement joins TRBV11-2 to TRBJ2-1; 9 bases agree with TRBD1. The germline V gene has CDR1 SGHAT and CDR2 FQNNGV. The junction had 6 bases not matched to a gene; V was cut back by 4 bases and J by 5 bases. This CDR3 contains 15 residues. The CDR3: CASSSTDRGNNEQFF. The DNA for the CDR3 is TGTGCCAGCAGCTCGACGGACAGGGGAAACAATGAGCAGTTCTTC. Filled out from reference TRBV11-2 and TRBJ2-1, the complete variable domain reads EAGVAQSPRYKIIEKRQSVAFWCNPISGHATLYWYQQILGQGPKLLIQFQNNGVVDDSQLPKDRFSAERLKGVDSTLKIQPAKLEDSAVYLCASSSTDRGNNEQFFGPGTRLTVL.

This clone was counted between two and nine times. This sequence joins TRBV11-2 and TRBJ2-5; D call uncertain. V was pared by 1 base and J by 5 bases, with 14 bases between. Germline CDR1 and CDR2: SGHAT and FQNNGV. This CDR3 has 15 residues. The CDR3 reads CASSLAGRLWETQYF. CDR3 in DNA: TGTGCCAGCAGCTTAGCAGGCCGGTTGTGGGAGACCCAGTACTTC.

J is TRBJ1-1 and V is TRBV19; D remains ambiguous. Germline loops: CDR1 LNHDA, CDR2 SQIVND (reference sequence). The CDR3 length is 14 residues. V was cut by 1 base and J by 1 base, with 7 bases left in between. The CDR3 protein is CASSIATGNTEAFF. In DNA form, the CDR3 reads TGTGCCAGTAGTATAGCGACGGGGAACACTGAAGCTTTCTTT.